The entry that follows covers one T cell receptor beta chain sequence. This CDR3 spans 12 amino acids. Trimming cost V 5 bases and J 11 bases, with 15 bases left between them. Germline loops: CDR1 SEHNR, CDR2 FQNEAQ (reference sequence). These data originate in a study of blood T cell repertoires in COVID-19. Study information: The analysed material was cDNA or gDNA that came from T cells, B-cell-depleted T cells, or PBMCs.

Profiling relied on immunoSEQ multiplex PCR, and the TCRdb table lists in-frame clones only, not all of them. The sample comprises 540,000 or so clones, around 90% of which are singletons, and 7.8% rests with the top ten. During active infection, Seattle patients enrolled and were then monitored through disease. The sequence was collected from a woman aged 45-65 years with COVID-19, enrolled during active disease. The material sequenced was peripheral blood. The chain uses TRBV7-9 and TRBJ1-1; D not certain. CDR3 in DNA: TGTGCCAGCAGCCCCATTAACTCCGAGGCTTTCTTT. The encoded protein is CASSPINSEAFF.